This T cell receptor (beta chain) was retrieved from a study of blood T cells in healthy people across ages. Overall study findings and caveats: Diversity estimated from one million T cells was considered an underestimate. For the donors, CMV status was unknown and possibly confounded expanded clonotype changes. Significant beta diversity loss was already apparent by age around 36, declining roughly linearly.

The CDR3 is 15 amino acids. V was clipped by 3 bases and J by 1 base, with 12 bases between them. As to this clonotype: Its cognate antigen is unknown.

Primers used in a second PCR of about 6 to 11 cycles were a sample-barcoded 5' primer and a J-beta primer mix. Using its own MiXCR run on the 5' RACE reads, TCRdb lists one record per CDR3 protein. The sample holds under 950,000 distinct CDR3 sequences; 20% to 25% are singletons and the top ten take roughly 22%. The sequenced sample was blood. This chain connects TRBV12-3 or TRBV12-4 to TRBJ1-2, with D possibly TRBD1 on 5 matching bases. This sequence originates from a man between 65 and 80 years old in good health. The CDR3 is CASSFGGRLNYGYTF. DNA of the CDR3: TGTGCCAGCAGTTTCGGGGGACGTCTTAACTATGGCTACACCTTC.